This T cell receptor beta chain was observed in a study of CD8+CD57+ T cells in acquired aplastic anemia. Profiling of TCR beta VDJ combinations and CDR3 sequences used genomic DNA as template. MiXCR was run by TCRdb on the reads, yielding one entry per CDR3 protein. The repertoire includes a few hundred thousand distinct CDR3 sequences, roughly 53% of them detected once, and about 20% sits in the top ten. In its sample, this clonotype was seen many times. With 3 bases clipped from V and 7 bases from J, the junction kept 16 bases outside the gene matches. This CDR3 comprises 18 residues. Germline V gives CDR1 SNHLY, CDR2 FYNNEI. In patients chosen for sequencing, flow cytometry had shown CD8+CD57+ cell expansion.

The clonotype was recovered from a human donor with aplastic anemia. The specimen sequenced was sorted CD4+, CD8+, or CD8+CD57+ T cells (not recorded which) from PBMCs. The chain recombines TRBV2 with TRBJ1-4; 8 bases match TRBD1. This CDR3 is CASSEGYLMRQGTEKLFF. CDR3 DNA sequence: TGTGCCAGCAGTGAGGGGTATTTGATGAGACAGGGGACTGAAAAACTGTTTTTT.